Listed below are T cell receptor beta chains from one sample, sequenced in a study of shared clonotypes between healthy human individuals. Sequencing was performed with immunoSEQ multiplex PCR; in TCRdb, only in-frame clones are kept and a portion is missing. The sample records around 2,000,000 clones, approximately 95% being singletons. Material for sequencing was naive CD4+ T cells sorted from blood. The receptors shown here come from a man between 18 and 35 years old in good health. The CDR3 runs from the conserved cysteine through the conserved F or W. D genes are given only for firm matches.

TRBJ2-7	.	TRBV6-5	CASSYVAGPSIRVQYF	TGTGCCAGCAGTTACGTGGCAGGGCCTTCGATCAGGGTGCAGTACTTC
TRBJ1-2	TRBD1	TRBV2	CASGSRQGADGYTF	TGTGCCAGTGGATCCCGACAGGGGGCAGATGGCTACACCTTC
TRBJ1-6	TRBD1	TRBV5-1	CASSLGDRAGSYNSPLHF	TGCGCCAGCAGCTTGGGGGACAGGGCTGGCTCCTATAATTCACCCCTCCACTTT
TRBJ2-5	TRBD1	TRBV25-1	CASSPGTGLQETQYF	TGTGCCAGCAGCCCCGGGACAGGCCTCCAAGAGACCCAGTACTTC
TRBJ2-7	TRBD1	TRBV5-1	CASSRGQVYEQYF	TGCGCCAGCAGCCGCGGACAGGTCTACGAGCAGTACTTC
TRBJ1-1	.	TRBV7-9	CASSLTLYTEAFF	TGTGCCAGCAGCTTGACACTGTACACTGAAGCTTTCTTT
TRBJ2-3	.	TRBV5-1	CASSLVSGVGTDTQYF	TGCGCCAGCAGCTTAGTCAGCGGTGTAGGTACAGATACGCAGTATTTT
TRBJ1-6	.	TRBV28	CASSFERLFRPLHF	TGTGCCAGCAGTTTTGAACGCCTCTTTCGCCCCCTCCACTTT
TRBJ1-5	.	TRBV7-2	CASSLKGEYQPQHF	TGTGCCAGCAGCTTAAAGGGGGAGTATCAGCCCCAGCATTTT
TRBJ1-1	.	TRBV11-2	CASGPRRNTEAFF	TGTGCCAGCGGTCCCCGGAGGAACACTGAAGCTTTCTTT
TRBJ1-1	TRBD1	TRBV27	CASRITGASTEAFF	TGTGCCAGCAGGATTACAGGGGCGAGCACTGAAGCTTTCTTT
TRBJ1-4	.	TRBV11-2	CASSTDSLEKLFF	TGTGCCAGCAGCACGGACAGTTTGGAAAAACTGTTTTTT
TRBJ2-5	TRBD2	TRBV7-2	CASSRRLAGIETQYF	TGTGCCAGCAGCCGACGACTAGCGGGAATAGAGACCCAGTACTTC
TRBJ2-5	TRBD2	TRBV7-7	CASSLGLWGGRGQETQYF	TGTGCTAGCAGCTTAGGACTTTGGGGAGGGCGGGGGCAAGAGACCCAGTACTTC